The next 9 T cell receptor beta chains were all read from a single sample in a study of blood T cell repertoires in COVID-19. Profiled with immunoSEQ multiplex PCR; TCRdb holds only in-frame clones, not every one. This table has roughly 160,000 clones, about 88% appearing once. Sequenced: PBMCs or T cells enriched from blood (not recorded which). The receptors here all came from a woman in her forties or fifties who had recovered from COVID-19.

This chain links TRBV3-1 (or the pseudogene TRBV3-2) with TRBJ2-1; D call uncertain. The germline V and J ends were trimmed by 1 base and 6 bases, with 4 bases remaining between them. The CDR3 consists of 12 residues. In germline, CDR1 is LGHDT, CDR2 YNNKEL (reference sequence). The CDR3 DNA reads TGTGCCAGCAGCCAAGCGTTCAATGAGCAGTTCTTC. Amino acids: CASSQAFNEQFF.

The V gene is TRBV11-2, the J gene TRBJ1-6; TRBD1 might be the D (5 bases). CDR1 is SGHAT and CDR2 is FQNNGV in the germline V gene. This CDR3 contains 17 residues. V lost 0 bases and J lost 2, with 11 bases in between. As DNA, the CDR3 is TGTGCCAGCAGCTTAGATCCACAGGATCCCTATAATTCACCCCTCCACTTT. It is translated as CASSLDPQDPYNSPLHF.

V usage is TRBV6-5 and J usage is TRBJ1-1; 11 bases are shared with TRBD1. Germline-derived CDR1 and CDR2 are MNHEY and SVGAGI. CDR3 size: 14 residues. V was clipped by 8 bases and J by 4 bases; unmatched bases: 6. As DNA, the CDR3 is TGTGCCAGCGGGCCTGGGACAGGGGGCACTGAAGCTTTCTTT. Translation gives CASGPGTGGTEAFF.

J is TRBJ1-1 and V is TRBV3-1 (or the pseudogene TRBV3-2); no firm D call. CDR1 and CDR2 from the germline V gene are LGHDT and YNNKEL (reference sequence). V dropped 3 bases and J dropped 11 bases, with 13 bases sitting between them. The CDR3 is 12 amino acids. CDR3 DNA: TGTGCCAGCAGCCACGGTTTCGATTTTGCTTTCTTT. As protein: CASSHGFDFAFF.

The rearrangement joins TRBV30 to TRBJ2-1, with D uncertain. Per germline, CDR1 GTSNPN and CDR2 SVGIG (reference sequence). The CDR3 covers 15 residues. V was shortened by 4 bases and J by 0 bases, with 13 bases between the two germline ends. CDR3 sequence: CAWTVGVSSYNEQFF. In nucleotides, the CDR3 is TGTGCCTGGACGGTTGGAGTTAGCTCCTACAATGAGCAGTTCTTC.

This sequence joins TRBV11-2 and TRBJ1-6, with 7 bases identical to TRBD1. Germline loops: CDR1 SGHAT, CDR2 FQNNGV. The CDR3 is made up of 15 amino acids. The trim removed 5 bases at V and 10 bases at J, leaving 11 bases unmatched. The chain's CDR3 is CASSHIRQGGSPLHF. CDR3 nucleotide sequence: TGTGCCAGCAGCCACATCCGACAGGGAGGATCACCCCTCCACTTT.

The V and J genes are TRBV11-3 and TRBJ2-1; the D is unclear. The CDR3 has 16 amino acids. Germline-derived CDR1 and CDR2 are SGHNT and YENEEA. V gave up 0 bases and J gave up 7 bases, with 16 bases separating them. CDR3 in DNA: TGTGCCAGCAGCTTAGATCCGGGTATTGGGTGGAATGAGCAGTTCTTC. It codes for CASSLDPGIGWNEQFF.

V usage is TRBV7-9 and J usage is TRBJ2-1; weak D call: TRBD1 (5 bases). The CDR3 contains 14 residues. Trimming shortened V by 5 bases and J by 0 bases, and 8 bases separated the two germline ends. CDR1 and CDR2 (germline): SEHNR, FQNEAQ (reference sequence). CDR3: CASSEQDSYNEQFF. For the CDR3, the DNA is TGTGCCAGCAGCGAACAGGACTCCTACAATGAGCAGTTCTTC.

A word on this clone: The limits of the CDR3 on the DNA are not certain, so only TCRdb's listed CDR3 is given. The gene calls are TRBV21-1 and TRBJ2-6; whether TRBD2, the table's D call, matches the DNA was not checked. TRBV21-1 is a pseudogene segment. The CDR3 numbers 15 amino acids, ends counted. CDR3 region: CASSKWGVGANVLTF.